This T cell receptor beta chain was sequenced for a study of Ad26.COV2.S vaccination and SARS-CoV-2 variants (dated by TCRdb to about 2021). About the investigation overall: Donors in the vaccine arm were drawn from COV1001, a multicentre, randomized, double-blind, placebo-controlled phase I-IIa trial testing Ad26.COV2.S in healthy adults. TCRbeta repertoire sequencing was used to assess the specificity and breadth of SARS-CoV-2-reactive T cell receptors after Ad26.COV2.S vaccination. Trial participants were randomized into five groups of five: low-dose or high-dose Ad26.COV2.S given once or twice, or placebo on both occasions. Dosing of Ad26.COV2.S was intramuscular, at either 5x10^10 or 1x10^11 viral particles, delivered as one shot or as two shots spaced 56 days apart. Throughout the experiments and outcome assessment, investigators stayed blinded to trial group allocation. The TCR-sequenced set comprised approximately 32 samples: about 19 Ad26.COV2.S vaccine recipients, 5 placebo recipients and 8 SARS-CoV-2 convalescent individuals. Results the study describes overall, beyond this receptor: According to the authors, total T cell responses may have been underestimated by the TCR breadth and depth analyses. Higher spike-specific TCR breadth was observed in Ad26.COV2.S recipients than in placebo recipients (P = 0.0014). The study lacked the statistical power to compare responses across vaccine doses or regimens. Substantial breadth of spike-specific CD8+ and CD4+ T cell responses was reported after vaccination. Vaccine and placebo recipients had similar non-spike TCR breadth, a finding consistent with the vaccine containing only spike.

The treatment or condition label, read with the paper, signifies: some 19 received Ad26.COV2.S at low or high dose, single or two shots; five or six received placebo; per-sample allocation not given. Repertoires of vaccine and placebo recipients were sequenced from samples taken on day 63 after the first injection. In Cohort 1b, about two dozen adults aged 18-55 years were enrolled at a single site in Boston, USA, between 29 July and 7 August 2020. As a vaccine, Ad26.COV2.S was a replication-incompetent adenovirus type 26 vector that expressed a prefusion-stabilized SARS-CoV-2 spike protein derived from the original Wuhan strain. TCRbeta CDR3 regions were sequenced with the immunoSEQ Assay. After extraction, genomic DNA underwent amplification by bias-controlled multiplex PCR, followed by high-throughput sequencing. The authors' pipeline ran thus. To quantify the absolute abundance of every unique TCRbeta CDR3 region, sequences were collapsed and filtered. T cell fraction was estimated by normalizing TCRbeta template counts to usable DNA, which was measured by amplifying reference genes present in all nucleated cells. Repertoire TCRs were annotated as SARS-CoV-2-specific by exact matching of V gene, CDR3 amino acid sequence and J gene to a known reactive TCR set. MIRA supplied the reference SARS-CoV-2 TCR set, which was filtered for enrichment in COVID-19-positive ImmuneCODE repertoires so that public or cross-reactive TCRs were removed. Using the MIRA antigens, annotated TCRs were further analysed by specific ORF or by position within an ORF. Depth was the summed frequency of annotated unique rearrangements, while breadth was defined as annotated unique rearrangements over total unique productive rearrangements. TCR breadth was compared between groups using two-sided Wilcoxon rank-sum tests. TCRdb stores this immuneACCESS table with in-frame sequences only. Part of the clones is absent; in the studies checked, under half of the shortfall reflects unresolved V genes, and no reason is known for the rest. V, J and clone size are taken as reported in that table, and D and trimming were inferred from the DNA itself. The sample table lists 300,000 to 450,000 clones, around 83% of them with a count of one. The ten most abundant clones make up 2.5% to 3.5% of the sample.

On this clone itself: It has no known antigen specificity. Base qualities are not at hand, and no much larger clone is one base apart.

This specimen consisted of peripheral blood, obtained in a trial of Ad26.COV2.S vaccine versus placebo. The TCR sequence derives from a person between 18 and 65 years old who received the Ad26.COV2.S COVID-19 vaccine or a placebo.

The DNA sequence reads TGTGCCAGCAGCTTGGTTCCAGGGCCTAATCAGCCCCAGCATTTT. It specifies CASSLVPGPNQPQHF. The chain uses TRBV5-4 and TRBJ1-5, with a tentative D gene TRBD1 over 5 matching bases. As encoded in the germline V gene (reference sequence), CDR1 is SGHNT while CDR2 is YYREEE. Cut back by 0 bases and 4 bases, the V and J ends lie 11 bases apart. The CDR3, from cysteine to phenylalanine, totals 15 residues. Just the 45-base CDR3 DNA is kept, in frame starting at base 1.